These 19 T cell receptor beta chains came from one sample sequenced in a study of cytomegalovirus exposure and HLA in healthy donors. The PCR ran on 60 Vbeta and 13 Jbeta primers. TCRdb keeps only in-frame clones here, not all; method: immunoSEQ multiplex PCR. The sample has 85,000 to 130,000 clones, approximately 80% seen once; the top ten hold 5% to 6.5%. The specimen sequenced was PBMCs. These receptors were obtained from a woman aged 18-29 years in good health and CMV-seropositive.

This chain connects TRBV6-1 to TRBJ1-1; 8 positions match TRBD1. V lost 4 bases and J lost 2; bases outside the gene matches: 3. This CDR3 spans 14 amino acids. Germline V CDR1 and CDR2: MNHNS, SASEGT. DNA of the CDR3: TGTGCCAGCAGTGCGGGACAGGCCAACACTGAAGCTTTCTTT. Protein product: CASSAGQANTEAFF.

This clone appeared a single time. The V call is TRBV7-9, the J call TRBJ1-1; TRBD1 might be the D (6 bases). CDR3 length: 14 amino acids. With 5 bases removed from V and 2 bases from J, the gap between germline ends came to 12 bases. Germline V lookup: CDR1 SEHNR, CDR2 FQNEAQ (reference sequence). The CDR3, as DNA: TGTGCCAGCAGCGCACAGGGTAGTAACACTGAAGCTTTCTTT. It is translated as CASSAQGSNTEAFF.

The chain has TRBV5-4 and TRBJ2-1; 12 nucleotides agree with TRBD2. After removal of 0 bases from V and 7 bases from J, the junction contained 5 bases not matched to a gene. This CDR3 region has 16 residues. Germline V gene sequence: CDR1 SGHNT, CDR2 YYREEE (reference sequence). In nucleotides, the CDR3 is TGTGCCAGCAGCTTGGCACTAGCGGGAGGTCAGAATGAGCAGTTCTTC. It encodes CASSLALAGGQNEQFF.

The sample holds one count of this clone. The chain joins TRBV6-4 to TRBJ1-5; no definite D call. There are 13 residues in the CDR3. Germline values: CDR1 MRHNA, CDR2 SNTAGT. The V end was cut by 5 bases, the J end by 4 bases, with 9 bases between. The CDR3 spells CASSPELNQPQHF. The CDR3, as DNA: TGTGCCAGCAGTCCTGAGTTAAATCAGCCCCAGCATTTT.

The chain uses TRBV10-3 and TRBJ2-7; 8 bases agree with TRBD1. Germline lookup yields CDR1 ENHRY and CDR2 SYGVKD. Losses at the gene ends were 7 bases for V and 6 bases for J; bases not matched to a gene: 8. The CDR3 runs 13 residues. In DNA form, the CDR3 reads TGTGCCATCAACGGCGACAGGGGCCGCGAGCAGTACTTC. This sequence encodes CAINGDRGREQYF.

The chain's CDR3 is CAWSDPHRFGYGYTF. The CDR3 nucleotides read TGTGCCTGGAGTGATCCCCACAGGTTCGGCTATGGCTACACCTTC. The chain links TRBV30 to TRBJ1-2, with a tentative D call TRBD1 (5 bases). Germline V gene sequence: CDR1 GTSNPN, CDR2 SVGIG (reference sequence). The CDR3 has 15 residues. The V end lost 1 base, the J end lost 4 bases, and 16 bases lay between the germline ends.

The chain has TRBV5-1 and TRBJ1-2; no firm D call. CDR1 is SGHRS and CDR2 is YFSETQ in the germline V gene. Trimming shortened V by 2 bases and J by 6 bases, and 11 bases separated the two germline ends. This CDR3 spans 13 amino acids. The CDR3 sequence is CASSLYSGDGYTF. CDR3 nucleotides: TGCGCCAGCAGCTTATACTCCGGGGATGGCTACACCTTC. Full variable domain (outside the CDR3, taken from reference TRBV5-1 and TRBJ1-2): KAGVTQTPRYLIKTRGQQVTLSCSPISGHRSVSWYQQTPGQGLQFLFEYFSETQRNKGNFPGRFSGRQFSNSRSEMNVSTLELGDSALYLCASSLYSGDGYTFGSGTRLTVV.

V usage is TRBV28 and J usage is TRBJ2-7, with a possible D match to TRBD2 (7 bases). Deletions cut 6 bases from V and 2 bases from J, with 17 bases between. CDR3 length: 15 amino acids. The germline gives CDR1 MDHEN, CDR2 SYDVKM. The CDR3: CASRRAKGGAYEQYF. CDR3 coding DNA: TGTGCCAGCAGGCGAGCCAAGGGGGGGGCCTACGAGCAGTACTTC.

The genes are TRBV5-1 and TRBJ1-4; 9 positions agree with TRBD1. This CDR3 comprises 14 residues. Trimming took 3 bases from V and 6 from J; bases not matched to a gene: 3. Germline V CDR1 and CDR2: SGHRS, YFSETQ. The CDR3 DNA reads TGCGCCAGCAGCTGGACAGGGGTTGATGAAAAACTGTTTTTT. Protein product: CASSWTGVDEKLFF.

A few counts support this clone. Since the CDR3 does not end with the conserved phenylalanine or tryptophan, this likely comes from a read error. Other DNA variants within this sample encode the same CDR3. This chain links TRBV25-1 with TRBJ1-1; 7 nucleotides agree with TRBD1. Germline CDR1 reads MGHDK; CDR2 reads SYGVNS. CDR3 size: 12 residues. Written as DNA, the CDR3 is TGTGCCAGCAGTGTGGAGGGGGCTGAGGCTTTCTGT. Its protein is CASSVEGAEAFC.

A few counts support this clone. The rearrangement joins TRBV5-8 to TRBJ2-1; 10 nucleotides match TRBD2. Trimming took 4 bases from V and 0 from J; bases not matched to a gene: 4. Germline CDR1 reads SGHTS; CDR2 reads YDEGEE. This CDR3 contains 16 residues. This CDR3 is CASSGRLAGSYNEQFF. CDR3 DNA: TGTGCCAGCAGCGGGAGACTAGCGGGCTCCTACAATGAGCAGTTCTTC.

CDR3 sequence reads: CASSGTGQGFQPQHF. CDR3 nucleotide sequence: TGTGCCAGCAGCGGGACCGGACAGGGCTTTCAGCCCCAGCATTTT. The genes are TRBV7-2 and TRBJ1-5, with 8 nucleotides matching TRBD1. V was clipped by 5 bases and J by 6 bases; unmatched bases: 9. The CDR3 is 15 residues long. Germline CDR1 and CDR2: SGHTA and FQGNSA.

Of note for this clone: As the CDR3 is not closed by the conserved phenylalanine or tryptophan, this likely results from a read error. The chain is built from TRBV6-5 and TRBJ1-2; D not resolved. The germline gives CDR1 MNHEY, CDR2 SVGAGI. The CDR3 is 14 amino acids. The ends were cut back, 0 bases at V and 3 bases at J, with 8 bases in the middle. CDR3 loop: CASSYSDADYGYTV. Written as DNA, the CDR3 is TGTGCCAGCAGTTACTCAGACGCAGACTATGGCTACACCGTC.

V and J are TRBV19 and TRBJ1-5, with D maybe TRBD1 (5 bases). CDR1 is LNHDA, CDR2 SQIVND, per germline (reference sequence). The V end was cut by 9 bases, the J end by 3 bases, with 12 bases between. The CDR3 length is 13 residues. CDR3 in DNA: TGTGCCAGCCAGGGCATTGTCAATCAGCCCCAGCATTTT. Residues: CASQGIVNQPQHF.

This chain connects TRBV6-1 to TRBJ2-3; the match to TRBD1 covers 7 bases. This CDR3 is 13 amino acids long. Trimming removed 4 bases from V and 5 bases from J; junction bases left unmatched: 3. Germline V CDR1 and CDR2: MNHNS, SASEGT. CDR3 sequence (DNA): TGTGCCAGCAGTGGGCAGGGGGAAGATACGCAGTATTTT. Residues: CASSGQGEDTQYF.

The V call is TRBV30, the J call TRBJ2-2, with 12 bases fitting TRBD1. With V trimmed by 2 bases and J by 8 bases, 6 bases remained unmatched. The CDR3 length is 15 residues. Germline V gene lookup returns CDR1 GTSNPN and CDR2 SVGIG (reference sequence). The CDR3 sequence is CAWSLGTGGLGELFF. CDR3 coding DNA: TGTGCCTGGAGTTTAGGGACAGGGGGCCTAGGGGAGCTGTTTTTT.

The V gene is TRBV11-2, the J gene TRBJ1-1, with D possibly being TRBD1 (6 bases). The CDR3 runs to 14 residues. The V gene's germline CDR1 is SGHAT and CDR2 FQNNGV. V was pared by 3 bases and J by 6 bases, with 14 bases between. CDR3 sequence reads: CASSFSQGSAEAFF. In DNA form, the CDR3 reads TGTGCCAGCAGCTTTTCCCAGGGGAGCGCTGAAGCTTTCTTT.

This chain uses TRBV5-6 with TRBJ2-1; 8 bases are a match to TRBD1. The trim removed 0 bases at V and 6 bases at J, leaving 8 bases unmatched. Germline CDR1 is SGHDT and CDR2 is YYEEEE. The CDR3 runs to 16 residues. The CDR3 loop reads CASSLEGLRGLNEQFF. The CDR3 bases are TGTGCCAGCAGCTTGGAGGGTCTCAGGGGGCTCAATGAGCAGTTCTTC.

The chain employs TRBV18 and TRBJ1-1, with D unclear. Germline CDR1 is KGHSH and CDR2 is LQKENI. This CDR3 is 12 amino acids long. V was pared by 4 bases and J by 9 bases, with 12 bases between. The CDR3 bases are TGTGCCAGCTCACGGGAGTTGGAGAAAGCTTTCTTT. Protein sequence: CASSRELEKAFF.